This TCR beta chain derives from a study of blood T cells in healthy people across ages. Study outcomes and limitations: Greater diversity and more naive CD4+ cells were seen in long-lived donors than in aged donors. Calculation of diversity from one million T cells yielded estimates considered to be underestimates.

Germline V gives CDR1 DFQATT, CDR2 SNEGSKA (reference sequence). V lost 3 bases and J lost 0, with 6 bases in between. The CDR3 runs to 14 residues. A J-beta primer mix and a sample-barcoded 5' primer were used in a second PCR of roughly 6 to 11 cycles. In TCRdb, the 5' RACE reads were re-called with MiXCR into one record per CDR3 protein. The data show some 760,000 distinct CDR3 sequences, around 25% seen once. Collection of ten milliliters of peripheral blood was performed for each donor. This clonotype was detected a few times. Its specificity is not known. The sample also formed part of further work on T cells of mothers and their children. As that report states: Once extracted, all RNA went into cDNA synthesis at roughly 1.4 ug per 15 ul.

This chain uses TRBV20-1 with TRBJ2-6, with D unresolved. This receptor was obtained from a boy younger than 18 in good health. What was sequenced was blood. CDR3 DNA sequence: TGCAGTGCTAGCCCGAACTCTGGGGCCAACGTCCTGACTTTC. Translation gives CSASPNSGANVLTF.